One and the same sample provided the 2 T cell receptor beta chains below, sequenced in a study of spatial heterogeneity in lung cancer. Study-level results: For expanded intratumoral alpha and beta TCRs, counts tracked tumor mutation counts.

Time point noted: sample taken at primary tumor resection. In TCRdb, the 5' RACE reads were re-called with MiXCR into one record per CDR3 protein. The sample records 9,500 to 13,000 distinct CDR3 sequences, more than 10% being singletons. For these receptors, no antigen is known. Sample: lung tumor tissue, taken at surgery. The receptors shown here come from a male donor with early-stage non-small cell lung cancer.

This clonotype occurred a few times. The rearrangement links TRBV7-2 to TRBJ2-3; no definite D call. Trimming took 0 bases from V and 5 from J, leaving 0 bases between them. The CDR3 spans 11 residues. The V gene's germline CDR1 is SGHTA and CDR2 FQGNSA. The CDR3 DNA follows: TGTGCCAGCAGCTTAGCAGATACGCAGTATTTT. Translated: CASSLADTQYF.

This clonotype was seen repeatedly, ten times or more. V gene TRBV24-1 combines with J gene TRBJ2-1, with 8 nucleotides matching TRBD2. The CDR3 sequence is 17 residues long. CDR1 is KGHDR, CDR2 SFDVKD, per germline. The trim removed 2 bases at V and 2 bases at J, leaving 7 bases unmatched. CDR3: CATSDSFGRAAYNEQFF. The DNA of the CDR3 is TGTGCCACCAGTGATTCCTTCGGGAGGGCCGCCTACAATGAGCAGTTCTTC.